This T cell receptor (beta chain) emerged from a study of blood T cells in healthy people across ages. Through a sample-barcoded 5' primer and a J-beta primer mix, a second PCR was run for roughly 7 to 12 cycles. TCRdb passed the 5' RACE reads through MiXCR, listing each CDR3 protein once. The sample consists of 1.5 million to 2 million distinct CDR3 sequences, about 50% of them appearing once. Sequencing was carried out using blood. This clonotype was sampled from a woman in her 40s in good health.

CDR3 amino acids: CATSNDPIYNEQFF. CDR3 nucleotide sequence: TGTGCCACCAGCAATGACCCCATTTACAATGAGCAGTTCTTC. The genes are TRBV15 and TRBJ2-1; D unresolved. V was trimmed by 4 bases and J by 4 bases, leaving 11 bases between them. The V gene's germline CDR1 is LNHNV and CDR2 YYDKDF (reference sequence). CDR3 length: 14 amino acids.